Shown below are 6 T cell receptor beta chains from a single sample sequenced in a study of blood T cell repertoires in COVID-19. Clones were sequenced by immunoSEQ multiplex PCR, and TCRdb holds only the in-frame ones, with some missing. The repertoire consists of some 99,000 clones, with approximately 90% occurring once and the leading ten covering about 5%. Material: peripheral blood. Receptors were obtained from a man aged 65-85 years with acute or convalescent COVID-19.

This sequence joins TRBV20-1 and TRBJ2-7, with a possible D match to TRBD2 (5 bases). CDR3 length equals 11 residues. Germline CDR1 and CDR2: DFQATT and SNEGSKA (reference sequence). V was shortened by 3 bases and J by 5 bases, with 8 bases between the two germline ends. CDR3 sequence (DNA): TGCAGTGCTAGTCGGGGTAACGAGCAGTACTTC. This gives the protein CSASRGNEQYF.

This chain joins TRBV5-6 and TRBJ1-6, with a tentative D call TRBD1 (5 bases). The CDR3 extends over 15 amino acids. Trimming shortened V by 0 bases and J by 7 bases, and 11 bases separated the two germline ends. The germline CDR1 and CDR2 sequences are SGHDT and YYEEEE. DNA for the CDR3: TGTGCCAGCAGCTTGGCGGCAGGGCCGAATTCACCCCTCCACTTT. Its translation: CASSLAAGPNSPLHF.

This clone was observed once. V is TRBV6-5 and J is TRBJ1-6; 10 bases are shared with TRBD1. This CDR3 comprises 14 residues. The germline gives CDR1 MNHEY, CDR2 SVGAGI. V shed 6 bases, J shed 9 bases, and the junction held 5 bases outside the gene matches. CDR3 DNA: TGTGCCAGCAGGAGGGACAGGGGAGGTTCACCCCTCCACTTT. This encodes CASRRDRGGSPLHF.

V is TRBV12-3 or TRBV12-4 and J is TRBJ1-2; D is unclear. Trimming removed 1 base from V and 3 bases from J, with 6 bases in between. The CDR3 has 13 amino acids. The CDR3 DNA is TGTGCCAGCAGTTTAGGTCAGGACTATGGCTACACCTTC. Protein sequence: CASSLGQDYGYTF.

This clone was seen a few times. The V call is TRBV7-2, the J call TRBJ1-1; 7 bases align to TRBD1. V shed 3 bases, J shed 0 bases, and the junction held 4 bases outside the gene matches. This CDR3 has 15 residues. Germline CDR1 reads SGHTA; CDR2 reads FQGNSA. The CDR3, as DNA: TGTGCCAGCAGCTTCGCAGGGGGGATGAACACTGAAGCTTTCTTT. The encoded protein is CASSFAGGMNTEAFF. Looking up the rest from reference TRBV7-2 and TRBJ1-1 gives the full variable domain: GAGVSQSPSNKVTEKGKDVELRCDPISGHTALYWYRQSLGQGLEFLIYFQGNSAPDKSGLPSDRFSAERTGGSVSTLTIQRTQQEDSAVYLCASSFAGGMNTEAFFGQGTRLTVV.

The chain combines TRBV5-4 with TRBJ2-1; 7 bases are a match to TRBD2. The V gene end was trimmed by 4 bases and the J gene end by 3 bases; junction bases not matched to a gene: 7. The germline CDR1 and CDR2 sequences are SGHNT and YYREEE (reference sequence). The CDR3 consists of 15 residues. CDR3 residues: CASSLQGGNYNEQFF. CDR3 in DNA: TGTGCCAGCAGCCTTCAGGGAGGGAACTACAATGAGCAGTTCTTC.